The rows below give T cell receptor beta chains drawn from one sample of a study of shared T cell receptors in the human thymus. Profiled with immunoSEQ multiplex PCR; TCRdb holds only in-frame clones, not every one. The sample consists of 640,000 or so clones, around 87% of them appearing once. This sample also appeared in a second study, on human thymus T cells.

The sample taken for sequencing was thymocytes. These receptors were obtained from a boy under two years old with a congenital heart defect. CDR3s include the opening cysteine and the closing phenylalanine or tryptophan. The D gene is left open where the match is weak. The listing skips clone size in some rows; elsewhere it reads once, few, many or a size class.

D gene | J gene | V gene | clone size | CDR3 DNA | CDR3 protein
TRBD2 | TRBJ2-5 | TRBV28 | - | TGTGCCAGCAGTGCTAGCGGGAAAGGAGAGACCCAGTACTTC | CASSASGKGETQYF
- | TRBJ1-4 | TRBV7-2 | - | TGTGCCAGCAGCTTGGGACAACCCGCCGGGGAAAAACTGTTTTTT | CASSLGQPAGEKLFF
- | TRBJ1-5 | TRBV4-3 | - | TGCGCCAGCAGCCAAGATAGGGAGCAGAAGCGGCCCCAGCATTTT | CASSQDREQKRPQHF
TRBD1 | TRBJ2-7 | TRBV4-3 | - | TGCGCCAGCAGCCAAGGTGAAAGCCGGACAGGGATCTCCTACGAGCAGTACTTC | CASSQGESRTGISYEQYF
- | TRBJ2-5 | TRBV7-9 | - | TGTGCCAGCAGCTTAGCGCGGACACCTCGGATGGAGACCCAGTACTTC | CASSLARTPRMETQYF
- | TRBJ2-5 | TRBV9 | once | TGTGCCAGCAGCCCCCGCGGTCCTCCGGGAGAGACCCAGTACTTC | CASSPRGPPGETQYF
TRBD2 | TRBJ2-7 | TRBV27 | - | TGTGCCAGCAGTTTATCACGTAGCGGGAGGACGTTCTACGAGCAGTACTTC | CASSLSRSGRTFYEQYF
TRBD1 | TRBJ2-7 | TRBV10-3 | - | TGTGCCTCCGGGACAGGGTCCTACGAGCAGTACTTC | CASGTGSYEQYF
TRBD2 | TRBJ2-1 | TRBV5-4 | - | TGTGCCAGCAGCCCCGGACTAGCAGTTGAGCAGTTCTTC | CASSPGLAVEQFF
- | TRBJ2-5 | TRBV5-4 | - | TGTGCCAGCAGCCCGAAGACTGGAGAGACCCAGTACTTC | CASSPKTGETQYF
- | TRBJ2-7 | TRBV28 | - | TGTGCCAGCAGCCCGCGGCGGTTGGCAGGGGAATTCTACGAGCAGTACTTC | CASSPRRLAGEFYEQYF
- | TRBJ1-6 | TRBV28 | - | TGTGCCAGCGGGGTTGCTCCGCACCGGGACTATAATTCACCCCTCCACTTT | CASGVAPHRDYNSPLHF
- | TRBJ2-3 | TRBV19 | - | TGTGCCCCCAGAAAGACTAGCACAGATACGCAGTATTTT | CAPRKTSTDTQYF
- | TRBJ1-1 | TRBV29-1 | once | TGCAGCCCCGGAGGGCCAGAGGGGTATTTGGGGAACACTGAAGCTTTCTTT | CSPGGPEGYLGNTEAFF
- | TRBJ1-5 | TRBV28 | - | TGTGCCAGCAGGGGCGGACAACGCAATCAGCCCCAGCATTTT | CASRGGQRNQPQHF
- | TRBJ2-3 | TRBV6-5 | - | TGTGCCAGCACCCAAACTCCGAGCACAGATACGCAGTATTTT | CASTQTPSTDTQYF
TRBD1 | TRBJ1-1 | TRBV4-3 | - | TGCGCCAGCAGCCAAGTCCCGGGACAGGGTTCCACTGAAGCTTTCTTT | CASSQVPGQGSTEAFF
- | TRBJ1-4 | TRBV4-2 | - | TGTGCCAGCAGCCAACCGGGGAGGGAACTGTTTTTT | CASSQPGRELFF
- | TRBJ2-1 | TRBV5-5 | - | TGTGCCAGCAGCTTGGTAGGGACAAGCTGCTACAATGAGCAGTTCTTC | CASSLVGTSCYNEQFF
TRBD2 | TRBJ2-7 | TRBV11-2 | - | TGTGCCAGCAGCTTCTCAAGCGGGAAAACTTACGAGCAGTACTTC | CASSFSSGKTYEQYF
- | TRBJ2-6 | TRBV19 | - | TGTGCCAGTAGTATAAGGGACAAAGAAAGCTCTGGGGCCAACGTCCTGACTTTC | CASSIRDKESSGANVLTF
TRBD2 | TRBJ2-1 | TRBV6-5 | - | TGTGCCAGCAGACCTACTAGCGGCTCCTACAATGAGCAGTTCTTC | CASRPTSGSYNEQFF
TRBD2 | TRBJ2-1 | TRBV7-9 | - | TGTGCCAGCAGCACTGGCGGACTAGCGGGAGGCCCGGATGAGCAGTTCTTC | CASSTGGLAGGPDEQFF
- | TRBJ2-3 | TRBV6-5 | - | TGTGCCAGCAGTTACCGGGGGGCTATAGATACGCAGTATTTT | CASSYRGAIDTQYF
- | TRBJ2-7 | TRBV28 | - | TGTGCCAGCAGTTTATGCGCGAGGATTGTGAGCGTACGGGAGCAGTACTTC | CASSLCARIVSVREQYF
- | TRBJ2-5 | TRBV29-1 | - | TGCAGCGTTGAAGATGGGATACAGATGGATTTAGGTAGGACAGTATCTGGAGAAGAGACCCAGTACTTC | CSVEDGIQMDLGRTVSGEETQYF
- | TRBJ2-1 | TRBV4-3 | - | TGCGCCAGCAGCCAAGTCGGGTACCGCTCCTACAATGAGCAGTTCTTC | CASSQVGYRSYNEQFF
TRBD1 | TRBJ1-1 | TRBV6-4 | - | TGTGCCAGCAGTCTGACAGGGGGGGACACTGAAGCTTTCTTT | CASSLTGGDTEAFF
TRBD2 | TRBJ2-7 | TRBV14 | - | TGTGCCAGCAGCCAAGATGAGGCTAGCGGTTCCTACGAGCAGTACTTC | CASSQDEASGSYEQYF
TRBD2 | TRBJ2-5 | TRBV5-6 | - | TGTGCCAGCAGCTTACTAGCGGGAGGACCAACCCAAGAGACCCAGTACTTC | CASSLLAGGPTQETQYF
TRBD2 | TRBJ2-3 | TRBV5-4 | - | TGTGCCAGCAAACCGGGACTACATTCCACAGATACGCAGTATTTT | CASKPGLHSTDTQYF
TRBD2 | TRBJ2-3 | TRBV28 | - | TGTGCCAGCAGTTGTATTATAGCGGGGGGGATTAAAGGCACAGATACGCAGTATTTT | CASSCIIAGGIKGTDTQYF
TRBD1 | TRBJ1-5 | TRBV27 | - | TGTGCCAGCAGTTTATCGGCGCCCCGGGACAGGGGGCGAGGACAGCCCCAGCATTTT | CASSLSAPRDRGRGQPQHF
- | TRBJ1-3 | TRBV2 | few | TGTGCCAGCAGTGACAGGGCAGGGGAAATTTACTCTGGAAACACCATATATTTT | CASSDRAGEIYSGNTIYF
- | TRBJ2-3 | TRBV28 | - | TGTGCCAGCAGTTTATGGCGGGGCACAGATACGCAGTATTTT | CASSLWRGTDTQYF
- | TRBJ2-1 | TRBV6-4 | - | TGTGCCAGCAGTGCAGGGAATGAGCAGTTCTTC | CASSAGNEQFF
- | TRBJ1-1 | TRBV30 | - | TGTGCCGGCCACAGGGTCGGTTGCACTGAAGCTTTCTTT | CAGHRVGCTEAFF
- | TRBJ1-1 | TRBV9 | - | TGTGCCAGCAGCGTAGGCAGATTAAACACTGAAGCTTTCTTT | CASSVGRLNTEAFF
- | TRBJ1-2 | TRBV5-8 | few | TGTGCCAGCAACGAGAGGAACTATGGCTACACCTTC | CASNERNYGYTF
TRBD2 | TRBJ2-2 | TRBV28 | - | TGTGCCAGCAGCCGCCCCCGGGGGGGGGAAGGCGGGGAGCTGTTTTTT | CASSRPRGGEGGELFF
TRBD1 | TRBJ2-7 | TRBV27 | - | TGTGCCAGCAGTTTGGGGACAGGGTATGGCGAGCAGTACTTC | CASSLGTGYGEQYF
TRBD2 | TRBJ2-3 | TRBV5-6 | once | TGTGCCAGCAGCACTCTAGCGGGGTTGAGGGCCACAGATACGCAGTATTTT | CASSTLAGLRATDTQYF
- | TRBJ2-5 | TRBV5-1 | few | TGCGCCAGCAGCTGGAGGGTCAAGACCCAGTACTTC | CASSWRVKTQYF
- | TRBJ2-2 | TRBV15 | - | TGTGCCACCAGCAGAGATAGGGGTCGGCCCTATGGGGACACCGGGGAGCTGTTTTTT | CATSRDRGRPYGDTGELFF
TRBD1 | TRBJ2-1 | TRBV12-5 | - | TGTGCTAGTGGCCCTGGACAGGGGTCAACGGGTGAGCAGTTCTTC | CASGPGQGSTGEQFF
TRBD1 | TRBJ2-7 | TRBV6-5 | - | TGTGCCAGCAGCCGACAGGGATTAGCCTACGAGCAGTACTTC | CASSRQGLAYEQYF
- | TRBJ2-1 | TRBV30 | - | TGTGCCTGGAGTGCCGACAATGAGCAGTTCTTC | CAWSADNEQFF
TRBD1 | TRBJ1-1 | TRBV5-8 | - | TGTGCCAACAGCTTAAGGGACAGCTCTCCTTGGGGTAACACTGAAGCTTTCTTT | CANSLRDSSPWGNTEAFF